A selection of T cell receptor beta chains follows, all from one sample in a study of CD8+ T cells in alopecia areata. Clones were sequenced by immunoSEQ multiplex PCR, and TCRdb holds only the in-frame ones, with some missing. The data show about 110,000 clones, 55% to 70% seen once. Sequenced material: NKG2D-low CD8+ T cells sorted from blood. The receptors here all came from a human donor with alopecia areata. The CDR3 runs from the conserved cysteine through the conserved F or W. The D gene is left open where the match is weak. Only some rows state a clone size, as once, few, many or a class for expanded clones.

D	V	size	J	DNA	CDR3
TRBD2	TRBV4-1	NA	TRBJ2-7	TGCGCCAGCAGCCAAGATCTCGCGGGAGGGTTCTACGAGCAGTACTTC	CASSQDLAGGFYEQYF
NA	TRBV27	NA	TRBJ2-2	TGTGCCAGCAGTTTAAGCACCGGGGAGCTGTTTTTT	CASSLSTGELFF
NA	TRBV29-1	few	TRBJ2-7	TGCAGCGTTAGGGGAGGATATACCTACGAGCAGTACTTC	CSVRGGYTYEQYF
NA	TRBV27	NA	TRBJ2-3	TGTGCCAGCAGCTTAGCCGCGGGCACAGATACGCAGTATTTT	CASSLAAGTDTQYF
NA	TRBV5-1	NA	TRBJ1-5	TGCGCCAGCAGCTTGGCGGGGCTACTAAATCAGCCCCAGCATTTT	CASSLAGLLNQPQHF
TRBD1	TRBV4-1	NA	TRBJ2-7	TGCGCCAGCAGTGGGTTTACAGGGGGATTCTACGAGCAGTACTTC	CASSGFTGGFYEQYF
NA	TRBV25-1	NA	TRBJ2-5	TGTGCCAGCAGTGAATATGGCCGGGAGAGGGAGACCCAGTACTTC	CASSEYGRERETQYF
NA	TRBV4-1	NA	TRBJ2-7	TGCGCCAGCAGCCAACAAACTCGACAGGTCGGAACCTACGAGCAGTACTTC	CASSQQTRQVGTYEQYF
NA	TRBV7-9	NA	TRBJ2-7	TGTGCCAGCAGTCTCCCGGGGGGCAGATACGAGCAGTACTTC	CASSLPGGRYEQYF
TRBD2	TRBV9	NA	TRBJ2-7	TGTGCCAGCAGCGAAGCGGGAGGCCCCTACGAGCAGTACTTC	CASSEAGGPYEQYF
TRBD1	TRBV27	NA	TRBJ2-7	TGTGCCAGCAGTCTGACAGGGGGGTTTTTCTGGGAGCAGTACTTC	CASSLTGGFFWEQYF
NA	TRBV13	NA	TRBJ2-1	TGTGCCAGCAGCTCCATAGCGGATAATGAGCAGTTCTTC	CASSSIADNEQFF
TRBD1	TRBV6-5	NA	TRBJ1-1	TGTGCCAGCAGTCGGACAGGGAACACTGAAGCTTTCTTT	CASSRTGNTEAFF
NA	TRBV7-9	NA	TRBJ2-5	TGTGCCAGCAGCTTAGTTTCTCTTGGAGAGACCCAGTACTTC	CASSLVSLGETQYF
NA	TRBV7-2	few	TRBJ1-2	TGTGCCAGCAGCCCGACGACAGGCGACTATGGCTACACCTTC	CASSPTTGDYGYTF
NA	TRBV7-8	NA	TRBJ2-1	TGTGCCAGCAGGGCGGGGTCCGTATCCCACAATGAGCAGTTCTTC	CASRAGSVSHNEQFF
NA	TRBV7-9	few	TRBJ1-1	TGTGCCAGCAGCTTGCCAGGGGAAGCTTTCTTT	CASSLPGEAFF
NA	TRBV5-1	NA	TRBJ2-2	TGCGCCAGCAGCTTGGATAGACTTAGCACCGGGGAGCTGTTTTTT	CASSLDRLSTGELFF
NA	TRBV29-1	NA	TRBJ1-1	TGCAGCGGAGTAAGGACTGAAGCTTTCTTT	CSGVRTEAFF
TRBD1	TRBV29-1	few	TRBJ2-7	TGCAGCGTATTACAGGGGAGCGGCGAGCAGTACTTC	CSVLQGSGEQYF
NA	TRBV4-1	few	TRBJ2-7	TGCGCCAGCAGCCAAGGGGGCTACGAGCAGTACTTC	CASSQGGYEQYF
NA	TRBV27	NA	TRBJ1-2	TGTGCCACCGCCGGACAGACGGACTATGGCTACACCTTC	CATAGQTDYGYTF